This T cell receptor (beta chain) was captured by sequencing in a study of blood T cells in healthy people across ages. The second PCR ran roughly 6 to 11 cycles with a sample-barcoded 5' primer and J-beta primers. One entry per CDR3 protein results from TCRdb running MiXCR on the 5' RACE reads. The sample gives approximately 730,000 distinct CDR3 sequences, 40% to 45% of which show up once; 20% to 25% is in the top ten. The CDR3 is 15 residues long. V gave up 3 bases and J gave up 0 bases, with 13 bases separating them. Germline V gene sequence: CDR1 SGDLS, CDR2 YYNGEE. The specimen sequenced was blood. The sequence derives from a woman aged 60-75 years in good health. This chain uses TRBV9 with TRBJ2-7, with D unresolved. The CDR3 coding sequence is TGTGCCAGCAGCGGCGGAACCAGGAGCTCCTACGAGCAGTACTTC. Translating gives CASSGGTRSSYEQYF. The full variable domain, rest sourced from reference TRBV9 and TRBJ2-7, is DSGVTQTPKHLITATGQRVTLRCSPRSGDLSVYWYQQSLDQGLQFLIQYYNGEERAKGNILERFSAQQFPDLHSELNLSSLELGDSALYFCASSGGTRSSYEQYFGPGTRLTVT.